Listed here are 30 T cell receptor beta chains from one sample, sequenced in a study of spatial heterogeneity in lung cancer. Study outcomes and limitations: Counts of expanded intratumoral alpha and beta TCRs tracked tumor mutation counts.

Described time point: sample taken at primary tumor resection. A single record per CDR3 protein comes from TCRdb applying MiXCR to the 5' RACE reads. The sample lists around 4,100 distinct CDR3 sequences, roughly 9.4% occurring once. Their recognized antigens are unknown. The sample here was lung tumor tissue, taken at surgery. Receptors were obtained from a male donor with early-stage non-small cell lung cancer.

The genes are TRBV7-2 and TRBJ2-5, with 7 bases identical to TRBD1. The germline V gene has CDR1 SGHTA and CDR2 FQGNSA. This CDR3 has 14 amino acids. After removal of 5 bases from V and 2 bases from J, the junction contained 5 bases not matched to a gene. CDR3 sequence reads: CASSISTGQETQYF. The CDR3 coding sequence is TGTGCCAGCAGCATCTCGACAGGGCAAGAGACCCAGTACTTC.

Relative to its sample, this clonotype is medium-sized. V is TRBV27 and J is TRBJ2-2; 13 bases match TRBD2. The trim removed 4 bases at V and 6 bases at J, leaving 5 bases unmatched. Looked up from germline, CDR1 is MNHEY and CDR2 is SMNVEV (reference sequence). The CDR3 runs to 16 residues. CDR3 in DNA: TGTGCCAGCAGTTATGGACTAGCGGGAGTGTCCGGGGAGCTGTTTTTT. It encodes CASSYGLAGVSGELFF.

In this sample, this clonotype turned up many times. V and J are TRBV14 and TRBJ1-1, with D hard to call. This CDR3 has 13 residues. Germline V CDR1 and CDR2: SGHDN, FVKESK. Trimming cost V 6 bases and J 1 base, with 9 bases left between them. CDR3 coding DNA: TGTGCCAGCAGTCTCAACACGAACACTGAAGCTTTCTTT. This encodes CASSLNTNTEAFF. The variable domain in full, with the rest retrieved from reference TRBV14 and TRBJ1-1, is EAGVTQFPSHSVIEKGQTVTLRCDPISGHDNLYWYRRVMGKEIKFLLHFVKESKQDESGMPNNRFLAERTGGTYSTLKVQPAELEDSGVYFCASSLNTNTEAFFGQGTRLTVV.

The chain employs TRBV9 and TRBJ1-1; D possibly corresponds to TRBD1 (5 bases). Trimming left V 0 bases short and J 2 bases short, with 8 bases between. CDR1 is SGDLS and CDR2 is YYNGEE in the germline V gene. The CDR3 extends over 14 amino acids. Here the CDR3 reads CASSVGGANTEAFF. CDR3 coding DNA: TGTGCCAGCAGCGTAGGAGGGGCTAACACTGAAGCTTTCTTT.

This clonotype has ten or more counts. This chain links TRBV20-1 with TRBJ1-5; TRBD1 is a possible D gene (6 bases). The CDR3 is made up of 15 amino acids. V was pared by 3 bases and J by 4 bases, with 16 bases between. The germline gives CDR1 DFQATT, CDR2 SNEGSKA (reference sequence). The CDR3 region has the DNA TGCAGTGCTAGTGGATGGCAGGGGACAAATCAGCCCCAGCATTTT. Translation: CSASGWQGTNQPQHF.

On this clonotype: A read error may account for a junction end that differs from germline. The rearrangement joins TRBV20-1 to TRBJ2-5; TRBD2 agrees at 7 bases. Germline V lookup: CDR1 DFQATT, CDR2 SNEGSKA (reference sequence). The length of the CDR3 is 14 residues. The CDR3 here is CSARKTGGSETQHF. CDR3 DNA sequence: TGCAGTGCTAGAAAGACTGGCGGGAGCGAGACCCAGCACTTC.

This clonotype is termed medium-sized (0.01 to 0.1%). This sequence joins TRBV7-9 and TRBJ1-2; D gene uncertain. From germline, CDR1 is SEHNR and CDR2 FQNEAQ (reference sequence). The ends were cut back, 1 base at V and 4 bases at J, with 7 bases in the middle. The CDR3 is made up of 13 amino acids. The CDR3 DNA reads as TGTGCCAGCAGCTTAGACGGAATCTATGGCTACACCTTC. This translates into CASSLDGIYGYTF. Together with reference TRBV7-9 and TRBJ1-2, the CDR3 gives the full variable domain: DTGVSQNPRHKITKRGQNVTFRCDPISEHNRLYWYRQTLGQGPEFLTYFQNEAQLEKSRLLSDRFSAERPKGSFSTLEIQRTEQGDSAMYLCASSLDGIYGYTFGSGTRLTVV.

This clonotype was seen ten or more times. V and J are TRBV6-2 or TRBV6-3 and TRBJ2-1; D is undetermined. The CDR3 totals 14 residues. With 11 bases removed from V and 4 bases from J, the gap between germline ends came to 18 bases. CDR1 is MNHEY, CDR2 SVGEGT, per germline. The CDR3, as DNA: TGTGCCTCCTCGGCGGCCGAACGATACAATGAGCAGTTCTTC. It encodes CASSAAERYNEQFF.

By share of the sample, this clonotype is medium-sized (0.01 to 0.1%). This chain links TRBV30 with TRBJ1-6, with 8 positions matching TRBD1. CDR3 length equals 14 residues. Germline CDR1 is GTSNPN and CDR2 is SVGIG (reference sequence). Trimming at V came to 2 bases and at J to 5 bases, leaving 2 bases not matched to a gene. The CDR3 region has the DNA TGTGCCTGGAGTCGGGGACAGGATAATTCACCCCTCCACTTT. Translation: CAWSRGQDNSPLHF.

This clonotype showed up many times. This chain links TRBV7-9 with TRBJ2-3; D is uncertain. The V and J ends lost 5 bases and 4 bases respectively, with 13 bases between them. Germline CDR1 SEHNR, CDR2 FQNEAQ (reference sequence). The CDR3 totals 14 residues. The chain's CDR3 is CASSPSASSDTQYF. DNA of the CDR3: TGTGCCAGCAGCCCCTCGGCCTCCTCAGATACGCAGTATTTT.

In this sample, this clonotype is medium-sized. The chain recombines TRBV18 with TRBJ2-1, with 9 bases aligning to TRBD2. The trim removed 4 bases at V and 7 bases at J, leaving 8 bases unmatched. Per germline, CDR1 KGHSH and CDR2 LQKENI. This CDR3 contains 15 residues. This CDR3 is CASSQAAGGGNEQFF. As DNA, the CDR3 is TGTGCCAGCTCACAAGCAGCGGGGGGCGGGAATGAGCAGTTCTTC.

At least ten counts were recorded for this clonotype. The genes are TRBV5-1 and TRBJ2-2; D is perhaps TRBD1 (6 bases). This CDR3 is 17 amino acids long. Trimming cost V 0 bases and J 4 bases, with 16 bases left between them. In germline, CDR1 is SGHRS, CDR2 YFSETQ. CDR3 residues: CASSLAVGAETTGELFF. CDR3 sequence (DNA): TGCGCCAGCAGCTTGGCCGTGGGGGCGGAGACCACCGGGGAGCTGTTTTTT.

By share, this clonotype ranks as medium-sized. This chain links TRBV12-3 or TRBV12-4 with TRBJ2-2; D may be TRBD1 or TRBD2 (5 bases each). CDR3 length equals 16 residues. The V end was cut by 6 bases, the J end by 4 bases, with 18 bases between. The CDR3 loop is CASSASGTFGTGELFF. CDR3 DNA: TGTGCCAGCAGCGCATCCGGGACCTTTGGCACCGGGGAGCTGTTTTTT.

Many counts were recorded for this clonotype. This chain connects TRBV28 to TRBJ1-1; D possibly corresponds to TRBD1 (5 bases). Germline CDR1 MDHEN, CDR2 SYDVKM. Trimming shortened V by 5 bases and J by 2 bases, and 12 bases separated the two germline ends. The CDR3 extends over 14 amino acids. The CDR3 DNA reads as TGTGCCAGCAGTCATCGGGGACTTAACACTGAAGCTTTCTTT. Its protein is CASSHRGLNTEAFF.

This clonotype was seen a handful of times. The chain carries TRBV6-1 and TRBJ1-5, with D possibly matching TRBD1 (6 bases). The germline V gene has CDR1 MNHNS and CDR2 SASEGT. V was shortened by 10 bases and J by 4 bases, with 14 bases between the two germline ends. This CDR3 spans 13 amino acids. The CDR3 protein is CAITGTNNQPQHF. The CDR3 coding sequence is TGTGCCATAACTGGGACAAATAATCAGCCCCAGCATTTT.

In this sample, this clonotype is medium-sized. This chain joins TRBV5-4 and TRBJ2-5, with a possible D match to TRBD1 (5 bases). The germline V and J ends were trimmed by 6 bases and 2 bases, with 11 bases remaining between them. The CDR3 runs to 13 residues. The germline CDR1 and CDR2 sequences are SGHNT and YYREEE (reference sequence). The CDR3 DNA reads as TGTGCCAGCAACGACAGATTTCAAGAGACCCAGTACTTC. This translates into CASNDRFQETQYF.

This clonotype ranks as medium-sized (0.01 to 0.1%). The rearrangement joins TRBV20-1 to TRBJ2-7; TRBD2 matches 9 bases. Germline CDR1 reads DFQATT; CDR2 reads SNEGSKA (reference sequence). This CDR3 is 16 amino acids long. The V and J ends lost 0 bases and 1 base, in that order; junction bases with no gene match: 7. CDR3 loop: CSARDGTGLASYEQYF. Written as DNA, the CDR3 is TGCAGTGCTAGAGACGGAACGGGACTAGCATCCTACGAGCAGTACTTC.

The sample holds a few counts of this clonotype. CDR3 sequence reads: CASTLEGTTDTQYF. The DNA for the CDR3 is TGCGCCAGCACGTTGGAGGGAACCACAGATACGCAGTATTTT. V gene TRBV5-1 combines with J gene TRBJ2-3; D may be TRBD2 (6 bases). CDR3 length: 14 amino acids. Trimming took off 6 bases at V and 2 bases at J, with 13 bases between the two ends. Germline CDR1 and CDR2: SGHRS and YFSETQ.

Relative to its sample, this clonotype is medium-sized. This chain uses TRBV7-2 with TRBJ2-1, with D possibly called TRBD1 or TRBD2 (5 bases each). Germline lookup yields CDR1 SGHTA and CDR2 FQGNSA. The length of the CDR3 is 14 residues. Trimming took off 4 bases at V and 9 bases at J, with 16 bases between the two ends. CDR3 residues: CASSSPGGFGEQFF. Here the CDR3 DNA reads TGTGCCAGCAGCTCGCCTGGGGGATTCGGTGAGCAGTTCTTC.

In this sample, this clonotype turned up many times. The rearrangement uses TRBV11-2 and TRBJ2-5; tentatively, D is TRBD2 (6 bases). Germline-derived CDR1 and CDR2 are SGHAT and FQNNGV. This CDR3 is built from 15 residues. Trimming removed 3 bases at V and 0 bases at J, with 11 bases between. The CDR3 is CASSLLRGYQETQYF. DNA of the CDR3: TGTGCCAGCAGCTTGCTGCGGGGCTACCAAGAGACCCAGTACTTC.

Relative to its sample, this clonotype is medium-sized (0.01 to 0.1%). The CDR3 bases are TGTGCCAGCAGTTTCAGCCTCCGTAATGGCTACACCTTC. It translates to CASSFSLRNGYTF. This rearrangement joins TRBV27 to TRBJ1-2; D gene uncertain. Trimming cost V 3 bases and J 6 bases, with 11 bases left between them. The CDR3 runs 13 residues. The germline gives CDR1 MNHEY, CDR2 SMNVEV (reference sequence).

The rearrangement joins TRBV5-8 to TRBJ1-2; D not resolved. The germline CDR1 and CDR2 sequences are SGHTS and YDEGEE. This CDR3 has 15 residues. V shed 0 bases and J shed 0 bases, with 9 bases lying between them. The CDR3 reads CASSLVGLTNYGYTF. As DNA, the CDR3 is TGTGCCAGCAGCTTGGTCGGGCTTACTAACTATGGCTACACCTTC.

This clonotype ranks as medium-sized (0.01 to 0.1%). The chain's CDR3 is CSASPGGAKTQYF. The CDR3 nucleotides are TGCAGTGCTAGCCCCGGGGGCGCGAAGACCCAGTACTTC. V usage is TRBV20-1 and J usage is TRBJ2-5, with D tentatively TRBD1 or TRBD2 (6 bases each). V was pared by 3 bases and J by 6 bases, with 14 bases between. Germline-derived CDR1 and CDR2 are DFQATT and SNEGSKA (reference sequence). The CDR3 length is 13 residues.

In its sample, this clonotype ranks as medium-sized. The CDR3 DNA sequence: TGCGCCAGCAGCATCGCCGCCGAAGAGACCCAGTACTTC. Its translation: CASSIAAEETQYF. The genes are TRBV5-1 and TRBJ2-5; unclear D gene. Germline V gives CDR1 SGHRS, CDR2 YFSETQ. The CDR3 is made up of 13 amino acids. Trimming stripped 4 bases from V and 3 bases from J, with 10 bases between.

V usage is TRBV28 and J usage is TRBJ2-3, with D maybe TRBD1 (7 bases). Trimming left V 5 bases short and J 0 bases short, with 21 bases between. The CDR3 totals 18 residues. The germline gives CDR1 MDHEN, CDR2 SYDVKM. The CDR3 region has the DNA TGTGCCAGCAGTATACCCCCAGGGGGGAGAAGGAGCACAGATACGCAGTATTTT. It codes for CASSIPPGGRRSTDTQYF.

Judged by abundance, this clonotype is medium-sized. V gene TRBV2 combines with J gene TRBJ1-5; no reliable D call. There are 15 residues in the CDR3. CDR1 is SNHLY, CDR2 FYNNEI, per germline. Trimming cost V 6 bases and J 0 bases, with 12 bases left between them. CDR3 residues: CASRADGYSNQPQHF. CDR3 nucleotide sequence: TGTGCCAGCAGAGCGGACGGTTATAGCAATCAGCCCCAGCATTTT.

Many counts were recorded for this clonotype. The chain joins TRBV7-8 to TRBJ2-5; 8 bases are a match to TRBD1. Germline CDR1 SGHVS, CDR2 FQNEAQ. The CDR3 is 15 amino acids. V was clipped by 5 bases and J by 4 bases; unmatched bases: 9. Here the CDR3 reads CASSTTRGLGETQYF. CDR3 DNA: TGTGCCAGCAGCACCACCAGGGGGCTTGGAGAGACCCAGTACTTC.

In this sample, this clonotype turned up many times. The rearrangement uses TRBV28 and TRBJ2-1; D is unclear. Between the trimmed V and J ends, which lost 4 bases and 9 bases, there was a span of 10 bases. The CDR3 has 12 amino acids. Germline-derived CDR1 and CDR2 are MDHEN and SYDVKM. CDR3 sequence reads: CASSSGYGEQFF. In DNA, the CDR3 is TGTGCCAGCAGTTCCGGGTACGGTGAGCAGTTCTTC.

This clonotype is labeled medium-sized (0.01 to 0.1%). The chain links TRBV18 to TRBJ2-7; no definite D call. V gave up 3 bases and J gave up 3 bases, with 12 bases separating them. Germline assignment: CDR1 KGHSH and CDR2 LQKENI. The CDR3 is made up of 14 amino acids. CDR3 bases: TGTGCCAGCTCACCTGACACGAGCTACTACGAGCAGTACTTC. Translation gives CASSPDTSYYEQYF.

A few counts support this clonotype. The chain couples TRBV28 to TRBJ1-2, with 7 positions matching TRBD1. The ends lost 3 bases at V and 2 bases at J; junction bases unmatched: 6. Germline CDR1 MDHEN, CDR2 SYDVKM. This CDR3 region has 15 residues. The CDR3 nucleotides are TGTGCCAGCAGTTTCTACAGGGGAGTAAACTATGGCTACACCTTC. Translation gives CASSFYRGVNYGYTF.